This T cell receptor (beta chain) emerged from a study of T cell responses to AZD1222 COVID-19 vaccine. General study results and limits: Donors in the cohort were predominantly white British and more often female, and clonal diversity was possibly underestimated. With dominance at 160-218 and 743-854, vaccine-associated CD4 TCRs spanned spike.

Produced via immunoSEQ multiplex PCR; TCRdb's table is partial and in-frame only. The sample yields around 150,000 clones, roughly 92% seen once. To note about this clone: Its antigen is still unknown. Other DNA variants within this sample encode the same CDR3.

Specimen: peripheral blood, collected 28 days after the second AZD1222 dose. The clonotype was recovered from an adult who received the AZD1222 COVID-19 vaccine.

DNA of the CDR3: TGCGCCAGCAGCCAAGATCGCGTTAACTATGGCTACACCTTC. It codes for CASSQDRVNYGYTF. This chain links TRBV4-1 with TRBJ1-2; D is undetermined. In germline, CDR1 is MGHRA, CDR2 YSYEKL. CDR3 length equals 14 residues. Trimming removed 0 bases at V and 1 base at J, with 6 bases between.